The T cell receptor (beta chain) described here comes from a study of blood T cell repertoires in COVID-19. Data came from immunoSEQ multiplex PCR; TCRdb stores just in-frame clones and leaves some out. The sample shows about 140,000 clones, over 80% of them seen only once. Germline-derived CDR1 and CDR2 are ENHRY and SYGVKD. The ends were cut back, 3 bases at V and 4 bases at J, with 10 bases in the middle. This CDR3 contains 14 residues. The age range of participants was about 18 to 89 years, with residence in about 25 US areas. Cohort 3 recovery required two negative PCRs, clearance, or symptom resolution.

The material sequenced was PBMCs or T cells enriched from blood (not recorded which). The chain combines TRBV10-3 with TRBJ1-5; D is perhaps TRBD1 (5 bases). The clonotype comes from a woman aged 40 to 50 who had recovered from COVID-19. This chain's CDR3 is CAISDPTVNQPQHF. The DNA of the CDR3 is TGTGCCATCAGTGACCCGACAGTTAATCAGCCCCAGCATTTT.